This TCR beta chain is drawn from a study of T-cell memory formation after mild COVID-19 (dated by TCRdb to the early 2020s). Study-level background: Most TCR sequence clusters were specific to one of the two donors. The cohort comprised two young, previously healthy adult volunteers, one female and one male. In a couple of donors, T-cell clones that expanded and contracted after mild COVID-19 were followed by sequencing TCRalpha and TCRbeta repertoires longitudinally. Broader findings and caveats from the paper: Only a couple of mild cases were covered in the study, and larger cohorts including severe cases with pre-infection samples were considered necessary. Contracting CD4+ clones were located mainly in the CM and EM memory subsets, whereas CD8+ clones were found to be enriched in EMRA. The second-wave clones that peaked on day 37 were not confirmed to be SARS-CoV-2 specific. Clones that contracted from day 15 to 85 showed balanced CD4/CD8 phenotypes, whereas a second wave of clones that expanded from day 15 to 37 leaned towards CD4+. Some responding clones were detected in pre-infection memory, suggesting pre-existing cross-reactive memory T cells joined the SARS-CoV-2 response.

Including cysteine and phenylalanine, the CDR3 has 12 amino acids. Only the CDR3 portion is preserved as DNA: 36 bases, with reading frame beginning at the first base. CDR1 and CDR2, per the germline V gene, are SGHTA and FQGNSA. V has 5 bases trimmed and J has 10 bases trimmed; junction bases matching no gene number 5. This clonotype came up a few times. This receptor's antigen is unknown. Base qualities were left out, and no much larger clone turns up one base away. PBMCs were isolated by Ficoll-Paque density gradient centrifugation. TCRdb records Illumina NovaSeq 6000 as the sequencer. TCRalpha and TCRbeta cDNA libraries were constructed by 5'RACE with constant-segment primers, with sample barcodes and unique molecular identifiers being introduced. Trizol reagent was used to extract RNA from every sample. Library amplification was performed in two PCR steps, and a second sample barcode and Illumina TruSeq adapters were introduced in the second step. The libraries were sequenced on an Illumina NovaSeq using 2 x 150 bp paired-end reads. The paper's data handling went like this. With migec v1.2.7, reads were demultiplexed and then collapsed into UMI-guided consensus sequences. Using mixcr v2.1.11, UMI consensuses were aligned to TRA and TRB V and J templates and then assembled into clonotypes. A clonotype was counted as expanded or contracted only when both edgeR and NoisET called the clonotype significant, with the noise models trained on biological replicates. edgeR calls used a false discovery rate-adjusted p below 0.01 and a log2 fold-change threshold of 1. PCA with hierarchical clustering of max-normalized trajectories of the 1000 most abundant clonotypes was used as exploratory dynamics analysis. Separately sequenced CD4+ and CD8+ repertoires were used to assign a CD4 or CD8 phenotype to each responding clone. Using fastp at Q25 and MiXCR, TCRdb reprocessed the public reads and kept productive beta chains. For every CDR3 protein sequence, its rows merge into one entry that carries the most common genes and DNA. The V and J calls were not made by the authors but by TCRdb's processing. The sample table records some 13,000 distinct CDR3 sequences; 12% of these occur just once. The top ten constitute roughly 53% of the sample.

Sequencing was performed on PBMCs or a T cell subset sorted from them (not recorded which). The V and J genes are TRBV7-2 and TRBJ1-1; TRBD1 aligns with 9 central bases. The TCR was taken from an adult woman who had mild COVID-19 (a few samples of this study predate the infection). The sample titles of this study are shuffled in the database, so cell type and time point are left out; the donor was told from shared clones. The DNA sequence is TGTGCCAGCAGCCCAAGGACAGGGGTAGCTTTCTTT. The translation is CASSPRTGVAFF.